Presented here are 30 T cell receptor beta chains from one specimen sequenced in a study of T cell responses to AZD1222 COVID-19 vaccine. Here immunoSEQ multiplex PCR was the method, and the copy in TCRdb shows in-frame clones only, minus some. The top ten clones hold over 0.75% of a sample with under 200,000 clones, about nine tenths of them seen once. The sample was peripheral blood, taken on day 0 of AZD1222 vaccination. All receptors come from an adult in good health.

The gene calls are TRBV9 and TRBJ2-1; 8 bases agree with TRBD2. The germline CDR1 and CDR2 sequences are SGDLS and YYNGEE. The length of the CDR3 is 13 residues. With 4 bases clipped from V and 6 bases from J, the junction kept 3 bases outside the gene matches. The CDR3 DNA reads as TGTGCCAGCAGCCGGACTAGCAGCAATGAGCAGTTCTTC. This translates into CASSRTSSNEQFF.

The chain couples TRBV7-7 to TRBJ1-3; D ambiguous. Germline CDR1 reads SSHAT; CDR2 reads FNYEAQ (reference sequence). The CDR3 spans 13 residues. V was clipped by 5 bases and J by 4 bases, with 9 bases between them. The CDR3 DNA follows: TGTGCCAGCAGCATGGACGGAGGAAACACCATATATTTT. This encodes CASSMDGGNTIYF.

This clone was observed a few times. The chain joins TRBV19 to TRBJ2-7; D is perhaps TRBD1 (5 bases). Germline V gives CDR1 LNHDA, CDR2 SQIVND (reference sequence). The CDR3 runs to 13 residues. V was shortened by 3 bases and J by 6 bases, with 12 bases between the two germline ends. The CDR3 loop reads CASSMRQGGEQYF. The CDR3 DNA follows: TGTGCCAGTAGTATGAGGCAGGGCGGCGAGCAGTACTTC.

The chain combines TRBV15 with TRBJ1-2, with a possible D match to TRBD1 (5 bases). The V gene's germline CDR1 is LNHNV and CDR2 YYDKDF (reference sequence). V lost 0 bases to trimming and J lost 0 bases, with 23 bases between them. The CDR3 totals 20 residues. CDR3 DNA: TGTGCCACCAGCAGAGATTCTGTTAGGGACGGAACCAATCCTAACTATGGCTACACCTTC. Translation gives CATSRDSVRDGTNPNYGYTF.

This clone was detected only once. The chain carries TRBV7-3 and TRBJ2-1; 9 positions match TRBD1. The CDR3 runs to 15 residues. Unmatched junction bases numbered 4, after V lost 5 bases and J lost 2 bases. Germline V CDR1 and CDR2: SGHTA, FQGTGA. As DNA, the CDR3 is TGTGCCAGCAGCACCACAGGGGGCCCCTACAATGAGCAGTTCTTC. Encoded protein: CASSTTGGPYNEQFF.

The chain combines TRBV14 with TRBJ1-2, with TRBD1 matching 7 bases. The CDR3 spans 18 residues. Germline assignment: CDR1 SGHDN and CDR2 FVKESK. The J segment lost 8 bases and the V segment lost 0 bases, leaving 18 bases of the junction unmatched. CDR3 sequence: CASSQDPHTQGWYEGYTF. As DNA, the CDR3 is TGTGCCAGCAGCCAAGACCCTCACACACAGGGGTGGTATGAGGGCTACACCTTC.

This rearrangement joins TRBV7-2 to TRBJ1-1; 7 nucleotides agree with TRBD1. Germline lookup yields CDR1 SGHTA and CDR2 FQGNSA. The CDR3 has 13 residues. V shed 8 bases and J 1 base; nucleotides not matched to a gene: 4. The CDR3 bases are TGTGCCAGCCGGGGACAGCCGAACACTGAAGCTTTCTTT. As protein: CASRGQPNTEAFF.

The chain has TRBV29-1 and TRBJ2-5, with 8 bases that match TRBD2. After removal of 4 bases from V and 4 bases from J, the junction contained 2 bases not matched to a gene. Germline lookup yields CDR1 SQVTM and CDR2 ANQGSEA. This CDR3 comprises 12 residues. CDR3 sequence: CSVGGRLETQYF. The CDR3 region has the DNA TGCAGCGTTGGCGGGAGGTTAGAGACCCAGTACTTC. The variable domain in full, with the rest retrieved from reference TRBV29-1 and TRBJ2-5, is SAVISQKPSRDICQRGTSLTIQCQVDSQVTMMFWYRQQPGQSLTLIATANQGSEATYESGFVIDKFPISRPNLTFSTLTVSNMSPEDSSIYLCSVGGRLETQYFGPGTRLLVL.

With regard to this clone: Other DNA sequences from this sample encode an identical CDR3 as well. The CDR3 DNA sequence: TGTGCCAGCAGCGTAGATCCGAGCTCCTACGAGCAGTACTTC. Translation gives CASSVDPSSYEQYF. The chain combines TRBV9 with TRBJ2-7, with no clear D. There are 14 residues in the CDR3. V gave up 0 bases and J gave up 0 bases, with 7 bases separating them. Germline V lookup: CDR1 SGDLS, CDR2 YYNGEE.

CDR3 in amino acids: CASSDLTSGRGVTGTNTDTQYF. The CDR3 nucleotides read TGTGCCAGCAGTGACTTGACTAGCGGGAGGGGGGTAACGGGGACCAACACAGATACGCAGTATTTT. This rearrangement joins TRBV6-4 to TRBJ2-3, with TRBD2 matching 14 bases. The V gene's germline CDR1 is MRHNA and CDR2 SNTAGT. The CDR3 totals 22 residues. Trimming took 1 base from V and 2 from J; bases not matched to a gene: 17.

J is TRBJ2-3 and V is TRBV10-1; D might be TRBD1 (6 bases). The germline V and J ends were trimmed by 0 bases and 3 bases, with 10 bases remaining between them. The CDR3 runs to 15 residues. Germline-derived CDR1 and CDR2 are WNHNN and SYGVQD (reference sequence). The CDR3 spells CASSESPGETDTQYF. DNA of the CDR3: TGCGCCAGCAGTGAGTCCCCAGGGGAGACAGATACGCAGTATTTT.

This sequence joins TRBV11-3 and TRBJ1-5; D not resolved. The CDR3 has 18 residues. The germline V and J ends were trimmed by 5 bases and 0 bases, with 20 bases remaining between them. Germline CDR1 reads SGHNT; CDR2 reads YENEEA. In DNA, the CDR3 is TGTGCCAGCAGCCAAAAGGCATACAGTTCCTATAGCAATCAGCCCCAGCATTTT. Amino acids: CASSQKAYSSYSNQPQHF.

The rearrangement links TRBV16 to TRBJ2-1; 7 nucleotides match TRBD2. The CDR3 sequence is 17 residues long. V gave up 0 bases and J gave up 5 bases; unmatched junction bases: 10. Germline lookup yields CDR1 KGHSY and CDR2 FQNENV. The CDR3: CASSQSTASGDNNEQFF. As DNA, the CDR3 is TGTGCCAGCAGCCAATCCACCGCTAGCGGAGACAACAATGAGCAGTTCTTC.

CDR3 nucleotides: TGCAGTGCTCCTCGGTTCGGCGAGCAGTACTTC. It codes for CSAPRFGEQYF. The V gene is TRBV20-1, the J gene TRBJ2-7, with D uncertain. The CDR3 contains 11 residues. CDR1 and CDR2 (germline): DFQATT, SNEGSKA (reference sequence). The V and J ends lost 5 bases and 6 bases respectively, with 11 bases between them.

As DNA, the CDR3 is TGCGCCAGCAGCCCGGGACAGTCTGATTCACCCCTCCACTTT. Translation: CASSPGQSDSPLHF. This chain links TRBV5-1 with TRBJ1-6; 7 nucleotides agree with TRBD1. After removal of 4 bases from V and 8 bases from J, the junction contained 6 bases not matched to a gene. Germline CDR1 reads SGHRS; CDR2 reads YFSETQ. CDR3 length equals 14 residues.

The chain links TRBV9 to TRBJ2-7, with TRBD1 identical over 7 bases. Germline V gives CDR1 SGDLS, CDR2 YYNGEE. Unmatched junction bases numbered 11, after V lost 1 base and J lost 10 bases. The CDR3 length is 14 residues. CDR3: CASSVTTGTVVQYF. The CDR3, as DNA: TGTGCCAGCAGCGTAACCACCGGGACAGTTGTACAGTACTTC.

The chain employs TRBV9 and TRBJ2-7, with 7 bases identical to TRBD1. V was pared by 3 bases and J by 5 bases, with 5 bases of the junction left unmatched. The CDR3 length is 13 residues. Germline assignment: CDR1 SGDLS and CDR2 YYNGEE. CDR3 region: CASSAPTGDEQYF. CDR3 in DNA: TGTGCCAGCAGCGCACCAACAGGGGACGAGCAGTACTTC.

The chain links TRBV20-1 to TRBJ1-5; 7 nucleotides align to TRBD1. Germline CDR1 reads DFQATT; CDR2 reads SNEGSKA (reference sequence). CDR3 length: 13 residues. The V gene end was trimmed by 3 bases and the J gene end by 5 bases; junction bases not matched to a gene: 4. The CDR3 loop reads CSASPGGDQPQHF. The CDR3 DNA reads TGCAGTGCTAGTCCAGGGGGAGATCAGCCCCAGCATTTT.

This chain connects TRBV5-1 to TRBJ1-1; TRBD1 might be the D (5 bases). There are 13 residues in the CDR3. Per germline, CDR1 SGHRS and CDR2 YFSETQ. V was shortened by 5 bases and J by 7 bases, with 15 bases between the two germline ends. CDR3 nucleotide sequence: TGCGCCAGCAGTAACGCGACAGTTATTGAAGCTTTCTTT. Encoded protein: CASSNATVIEAFF.

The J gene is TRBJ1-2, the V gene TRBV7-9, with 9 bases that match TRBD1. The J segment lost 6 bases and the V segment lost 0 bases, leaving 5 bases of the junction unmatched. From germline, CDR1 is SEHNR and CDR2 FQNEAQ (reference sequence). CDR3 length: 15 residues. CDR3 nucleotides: TGTGCCAGCAGCTTAGCGGACAGGGGTTTCGATGGCTACACCTTC. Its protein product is CASSLADRGFDGYTF.

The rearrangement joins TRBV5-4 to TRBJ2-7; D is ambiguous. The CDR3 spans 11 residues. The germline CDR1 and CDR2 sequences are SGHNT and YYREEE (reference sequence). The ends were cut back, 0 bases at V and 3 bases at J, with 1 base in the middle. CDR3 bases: TGTGCCAGCAGCTTGGACTACGAGCAGTACTTC. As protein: CASSLDYEQYF. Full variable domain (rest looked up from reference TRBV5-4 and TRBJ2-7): ETGVTQSPTHLIKTRGQQVTLRCSSQSGHNTVSWYQQALGQGPQFIFQYYREEENGRGNFPPRFSGLQFPNYSSELNVNALELDDSALYLCASSLDYEQYFGPGTRLTVT.

The CDR3, as DNA: TGTGCCAGCAGTCGGACAGAACGTCAGCCCCAGCATTTT. This encodes CASSRTERQPQHF. The V and J genes are TRBV2 and TRBJ1-5, with D perhaps matching TRBD1 (6 bases). Germline CDR1 SNHLY, CDR2 FYNNEI. Trimming shortened V by 5 bases and J by 6 bases, and 11 bases separated the two germline ends. This CDR3 has 13 amino acids.

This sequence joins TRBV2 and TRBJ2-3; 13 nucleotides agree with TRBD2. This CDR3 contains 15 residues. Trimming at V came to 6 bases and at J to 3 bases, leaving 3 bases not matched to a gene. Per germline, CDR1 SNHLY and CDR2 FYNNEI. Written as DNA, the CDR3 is TGTGCCAGCAGCCAGACTAGCGGGGGGACAGATACGCAGTATTTT. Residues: CASSQTSGGTDTQYF.

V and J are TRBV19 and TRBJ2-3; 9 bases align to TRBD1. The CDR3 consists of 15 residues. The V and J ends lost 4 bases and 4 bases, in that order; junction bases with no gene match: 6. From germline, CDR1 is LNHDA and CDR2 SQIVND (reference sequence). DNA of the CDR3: TGTGCCAGTAGTACGGGGACAGGGTTGGCAGATACGCAGTATTTT. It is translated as CASSTGTGLADTQYF.

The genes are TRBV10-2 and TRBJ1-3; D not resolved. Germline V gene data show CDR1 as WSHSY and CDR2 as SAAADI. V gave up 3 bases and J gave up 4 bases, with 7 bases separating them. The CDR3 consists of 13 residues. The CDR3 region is CASSEGRGNTIYF. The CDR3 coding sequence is TGCGCCAGCAGTGAAGGGCGAGGAAACACCATATATTTT.

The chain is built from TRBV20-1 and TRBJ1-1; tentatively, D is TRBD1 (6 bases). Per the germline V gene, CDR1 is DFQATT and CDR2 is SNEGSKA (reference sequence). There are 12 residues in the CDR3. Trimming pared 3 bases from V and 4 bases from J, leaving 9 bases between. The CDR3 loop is CSASTGPTEAFF. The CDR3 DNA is TGCAGTGCTAGTACAGGGCCCACTGAAGCTTTCTTT.

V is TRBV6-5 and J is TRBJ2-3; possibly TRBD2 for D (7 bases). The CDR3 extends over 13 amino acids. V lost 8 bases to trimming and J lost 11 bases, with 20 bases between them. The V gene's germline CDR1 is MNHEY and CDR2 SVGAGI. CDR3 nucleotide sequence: TGTGCCAGCTACCGAGGGGGGGGAGAGGGGCAGTATTTT. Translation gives CASYRGGGEGQYF.

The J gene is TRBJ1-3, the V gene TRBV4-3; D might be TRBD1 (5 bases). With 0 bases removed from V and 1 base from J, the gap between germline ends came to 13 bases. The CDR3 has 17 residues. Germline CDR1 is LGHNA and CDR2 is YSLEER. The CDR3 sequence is CASSQDPGPTSGNTIYF. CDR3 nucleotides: TGCGCCAGCAGCCAAGACCCGGGACCGACATCTGGAAACACCATATATTTT.

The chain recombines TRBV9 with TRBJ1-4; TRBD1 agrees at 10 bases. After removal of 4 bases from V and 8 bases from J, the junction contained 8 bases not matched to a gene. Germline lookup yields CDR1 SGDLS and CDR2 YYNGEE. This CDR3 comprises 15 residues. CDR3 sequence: CASSSLGQGNEKLFF. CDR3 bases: TGTGCCAGCAGCTCACTGGGACAGGGGAACGAAAAACTGTTTTTT.

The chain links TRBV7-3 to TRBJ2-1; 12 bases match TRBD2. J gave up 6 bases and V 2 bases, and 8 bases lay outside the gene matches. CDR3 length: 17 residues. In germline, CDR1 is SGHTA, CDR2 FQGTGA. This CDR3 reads CASSLGQTSGSINEQFF. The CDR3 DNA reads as TGTGCCAGCAGCTTAGGGCAGACTAGCGGGAGTATCAATGAGCAGTTCTTC.